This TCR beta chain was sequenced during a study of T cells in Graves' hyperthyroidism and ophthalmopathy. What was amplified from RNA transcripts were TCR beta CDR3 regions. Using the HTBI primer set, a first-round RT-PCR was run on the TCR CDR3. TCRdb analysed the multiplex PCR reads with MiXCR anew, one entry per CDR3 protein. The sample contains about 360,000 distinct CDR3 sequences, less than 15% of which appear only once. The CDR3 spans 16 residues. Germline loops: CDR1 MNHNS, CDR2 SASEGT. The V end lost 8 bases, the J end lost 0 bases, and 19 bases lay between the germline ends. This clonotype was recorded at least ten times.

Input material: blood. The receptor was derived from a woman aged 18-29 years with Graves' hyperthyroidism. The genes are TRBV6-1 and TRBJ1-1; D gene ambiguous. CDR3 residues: CASYKSGVLLNTEAFF. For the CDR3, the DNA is TGTGCCAGCTACAAAAGCGGAGTTTTATTGAACACTGAAGCTTTCTTT.